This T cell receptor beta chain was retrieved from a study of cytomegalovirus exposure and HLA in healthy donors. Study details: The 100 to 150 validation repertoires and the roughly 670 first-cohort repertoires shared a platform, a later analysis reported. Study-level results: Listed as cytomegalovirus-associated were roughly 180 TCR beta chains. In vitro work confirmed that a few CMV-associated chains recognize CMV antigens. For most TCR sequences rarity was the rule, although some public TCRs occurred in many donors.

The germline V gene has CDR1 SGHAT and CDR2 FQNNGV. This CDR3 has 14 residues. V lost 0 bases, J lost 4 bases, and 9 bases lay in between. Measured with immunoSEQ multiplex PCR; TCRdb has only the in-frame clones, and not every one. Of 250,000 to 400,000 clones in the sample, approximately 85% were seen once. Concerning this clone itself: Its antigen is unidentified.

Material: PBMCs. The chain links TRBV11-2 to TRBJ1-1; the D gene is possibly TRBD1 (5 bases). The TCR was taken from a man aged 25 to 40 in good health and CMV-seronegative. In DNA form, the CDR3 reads TGTGCCAGCAGCTTAGACAGGGCCGGCACTGAAGCTTTCTTT. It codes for CASSLDRAGTEAFF.